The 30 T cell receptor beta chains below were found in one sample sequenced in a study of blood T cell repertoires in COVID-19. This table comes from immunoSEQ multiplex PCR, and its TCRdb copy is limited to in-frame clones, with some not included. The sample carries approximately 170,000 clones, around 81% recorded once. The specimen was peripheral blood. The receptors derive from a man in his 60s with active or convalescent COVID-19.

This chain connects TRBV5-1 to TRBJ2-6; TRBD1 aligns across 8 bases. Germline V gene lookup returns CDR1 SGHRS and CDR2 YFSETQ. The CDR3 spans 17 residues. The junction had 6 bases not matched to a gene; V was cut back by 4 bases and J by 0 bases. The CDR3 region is CASSLGTGPSGANVLTF. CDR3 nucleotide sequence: TGCGCCAGCAGCCTCGGGACAGGCCCCTCTGGGGCCAACGTCCTGACTTTC.

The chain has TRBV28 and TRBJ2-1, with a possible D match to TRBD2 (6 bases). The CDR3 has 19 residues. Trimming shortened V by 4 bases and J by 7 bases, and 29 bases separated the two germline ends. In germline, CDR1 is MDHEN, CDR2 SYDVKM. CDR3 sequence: CASSSFKPGGVPGINEQFF. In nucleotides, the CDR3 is TGTGCCAGCAGTTCCTTCAAGCCGGGCGGGGTACCTGGGATTAATGAGCAGTTCTTC.

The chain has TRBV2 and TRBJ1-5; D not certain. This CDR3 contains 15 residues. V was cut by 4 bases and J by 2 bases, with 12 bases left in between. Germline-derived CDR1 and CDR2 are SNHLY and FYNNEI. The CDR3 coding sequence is TGTGCCAGCAGTGGTGGCCTCCTTGGCAATCAGCCCCAGCATTTT. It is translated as CASSGGLLGNQPQHF. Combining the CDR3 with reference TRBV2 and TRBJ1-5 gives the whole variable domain EPEVTQTPSHQVTQMGQEVILRCVPISNHLYFYWYRQILGQKVEFLVSFYNNEISEKSEIFDDQFSVERPDGSNFTLKIRSTKLEDSAMYFCASSGGLLGNQPQHFGDGTRLSIL.

For the CDR3, the DNA is TGTGCCAGCAGTTTAACGGGGGGATACAATGAGCAGTTCTTC. Translated, it gives CASSLTGGYNEQFF. This chain joins TRBV28 and TRBJ2-1; 7 bases match TRBD2. This CDR3 has 14 amino acids. Germline V gene sequence: CDR1 MDHEN, CDR2 SYDVKM. With V trimmed by 2 bases and J by 4 bases, 2 bases remained unmatched.

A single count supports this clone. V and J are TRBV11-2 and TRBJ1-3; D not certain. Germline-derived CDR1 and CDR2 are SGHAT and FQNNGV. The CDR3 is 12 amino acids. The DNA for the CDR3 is TGTGCTAGTCGGAGGGAAGGAAACACCATATATTTT. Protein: CASRREGNTIYF.

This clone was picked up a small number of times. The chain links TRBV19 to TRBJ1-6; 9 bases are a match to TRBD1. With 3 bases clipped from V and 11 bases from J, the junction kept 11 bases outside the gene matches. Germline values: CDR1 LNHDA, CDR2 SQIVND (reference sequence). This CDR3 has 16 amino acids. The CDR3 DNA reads TGTGCCAGTAGTATTACGGGACAGGGCCGGTCGGCACCCCTCCACTTT. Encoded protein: CASSITGQGRSAPLHF.

The CDR3 loop is CASSLVQSSYEQYF. CDR3 nucleotide sequence: TGTGCCAGCAGTTTGGTACAGAGCTCCTACGAGCAGTACTTC. The V call is TRBV28, the J call TRBJ2-7, with D uncertain. Germline V gene lookup returns CDR1 MDHEN and CDR2 SYDVKM. There are 14 residues in the CDR3. V was pared by 3 bases and J by 0 bases, with 9 bases between.

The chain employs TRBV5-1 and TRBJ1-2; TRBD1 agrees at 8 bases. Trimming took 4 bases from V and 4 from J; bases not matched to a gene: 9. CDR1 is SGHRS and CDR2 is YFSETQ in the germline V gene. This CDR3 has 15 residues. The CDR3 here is CASSLRQGIGYGYTF. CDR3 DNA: TGCGCCAGCAGCCTACGACAGGGGATCGGCTATGGCTACACCTTC.

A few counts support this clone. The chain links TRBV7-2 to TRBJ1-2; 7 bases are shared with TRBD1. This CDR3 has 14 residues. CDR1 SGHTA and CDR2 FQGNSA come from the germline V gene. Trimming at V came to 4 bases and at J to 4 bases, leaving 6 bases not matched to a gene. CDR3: CASSSGQKSYGYTF. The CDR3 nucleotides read TGTGCCAGCAGCTCGGGACAGAAATCCTATGGCTACACCTTC.

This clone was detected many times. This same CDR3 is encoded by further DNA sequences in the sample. The CDR3 region has the DNA TGTGCCAGCAGTGGGGGACAGGGAAGCACAGATACGCAGTATTTT. Its translation: CASSGGQGSTDTQYF. The chain couples TRBV2 to TRBJ2-3, with 9 nucleotides matching TRBD1. CDR1 and CDR2 from the germline V gene are SNHLY and FYNNEI. With 4 bases clipped from V and 0 bases from J, the junction kept 2 bases outside the gene matches. The CDR3 totals 15 residues.

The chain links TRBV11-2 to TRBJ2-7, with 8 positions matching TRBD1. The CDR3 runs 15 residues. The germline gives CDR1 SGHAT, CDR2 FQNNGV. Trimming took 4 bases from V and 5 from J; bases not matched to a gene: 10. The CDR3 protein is CASSSTGTGVDEQYF. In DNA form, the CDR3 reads TGTGCCAGCAGCTCGACTGGGACAGGAGTCGACGAGCAGTACTTC.

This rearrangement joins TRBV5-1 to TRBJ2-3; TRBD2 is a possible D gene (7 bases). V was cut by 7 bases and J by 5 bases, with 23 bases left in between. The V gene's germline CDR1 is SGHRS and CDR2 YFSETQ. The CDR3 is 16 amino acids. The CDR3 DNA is TGCGCCAGCTCGAAAGCATCGGGGGGCGAGTTAGATACGCAGTATTTT. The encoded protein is CASSKASGGELDTQYF.

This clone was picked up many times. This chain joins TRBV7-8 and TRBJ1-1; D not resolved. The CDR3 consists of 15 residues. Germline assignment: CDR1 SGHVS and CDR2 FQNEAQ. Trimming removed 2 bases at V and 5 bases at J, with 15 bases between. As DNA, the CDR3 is TGTGCCAGCAGCTTATGGGTGGGAGGAAGGACTGAAGCTTTCTTT. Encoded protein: CASSLWVGGRTEAFF.

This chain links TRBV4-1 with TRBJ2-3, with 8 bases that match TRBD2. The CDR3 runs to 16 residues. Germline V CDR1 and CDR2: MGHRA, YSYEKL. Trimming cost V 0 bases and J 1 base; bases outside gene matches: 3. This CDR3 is CASSQDPAGGTDTQYF. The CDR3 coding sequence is TGCGCCAGCAGCCAAGATCCAGCGGGGGGCACAGATACGCAGTATTTT.

The CDR3 bases are TGTGCCAGCAGTCCTGACAGGGGACGCAATCAGCCCCAGCATTTT. Translating gives CASSPDRGRNQPQHF. The V and J genes are TRBV6-5 and TRBJ1-5; the match to TRBD1 covers 8 bases. Germline-derived CDR1 and CDR2 are MNHEY and SVGAGI. The CDR3 is 15 residues long. With V trimmed by 5 bases and J by 2 bases, 5 bases remained unmatched.

The CDR3 reads CASVGGYLTDTQYF. For the CDR3, the DNA is TGTGCCAGCGTCGGAGGCTATCTCACAGATACGCAGTATTTT. J is TRBJ2-3 and V is TRBV7-9, with D perhaps matching TRBD2 (5 bases). This CDR3 contains 14 residues. CDR1 and CDR2 from the germline V gene are SEHNR and FQNEAQ (reference sequence). Trimming shortened V by 8 bases and J by 2 bases, and 14 bases separated the two germline ends.

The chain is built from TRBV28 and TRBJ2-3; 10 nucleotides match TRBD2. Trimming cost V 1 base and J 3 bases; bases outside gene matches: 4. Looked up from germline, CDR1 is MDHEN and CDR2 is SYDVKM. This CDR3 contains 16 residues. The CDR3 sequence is CASSLYVAGGTDTQYF. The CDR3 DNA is TGTGCCAGCAGTTTATATGTAGCGGGAGGAACAGATACGCAGTATTTT.

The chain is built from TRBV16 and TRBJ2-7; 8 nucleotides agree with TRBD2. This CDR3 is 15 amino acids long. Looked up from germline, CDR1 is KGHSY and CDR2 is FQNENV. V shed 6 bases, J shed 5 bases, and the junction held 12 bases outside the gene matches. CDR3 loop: CASSTSGGGFNEQYF. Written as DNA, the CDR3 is TGTGCCAGCAGTACCTCCGGGGGGGGTTTCAACGAGCAGTACTTC.

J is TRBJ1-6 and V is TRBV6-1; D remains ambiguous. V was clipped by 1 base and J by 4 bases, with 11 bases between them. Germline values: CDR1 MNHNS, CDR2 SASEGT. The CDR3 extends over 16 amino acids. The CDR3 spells CASSEDRATYNSPLHF. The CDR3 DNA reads TGTGCCAGCAGTGAAGACCGAGCAACTTATAATTCACCCCTCCACTTT.

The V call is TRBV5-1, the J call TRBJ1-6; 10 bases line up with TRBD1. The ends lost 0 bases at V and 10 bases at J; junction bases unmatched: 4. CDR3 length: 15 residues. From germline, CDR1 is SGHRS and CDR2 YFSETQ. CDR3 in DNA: TGCGCCAGCAGCTTGGATGGGACAGGGGTCTCACCCCTCCACTTT. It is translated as CASSLDGTGVSPLHF.

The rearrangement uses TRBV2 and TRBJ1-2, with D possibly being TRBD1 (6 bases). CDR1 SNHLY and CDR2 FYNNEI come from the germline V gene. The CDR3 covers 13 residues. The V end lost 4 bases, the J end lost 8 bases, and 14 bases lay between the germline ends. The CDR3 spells CASSVGAEAGYTF. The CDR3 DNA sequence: TGTGCCAGCAGTGTGGGGGCAGAGGCCGGCTACACCTTC.

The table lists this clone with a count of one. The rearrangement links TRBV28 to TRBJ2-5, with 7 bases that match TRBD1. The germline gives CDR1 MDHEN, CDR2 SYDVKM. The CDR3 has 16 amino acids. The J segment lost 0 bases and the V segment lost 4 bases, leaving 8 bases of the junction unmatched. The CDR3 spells CASSSSGTADQETQYF. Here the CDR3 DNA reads TGTGCCAGCAGTTCATCCGGGACAGCAGACCAAGAGACCCAGTACTTC.

This CDR3 is CASSELDRGHEKLFF. CDR3 sequence (DNA): TGCGCCAGCAGTGAGTTAGACAGGGGACATGAAAAACTGTTTTTT. The chain uses TRBV10-1 and TRBJ1-4, with 8 bases aligning to TRBD1. This CDR3 spans 15 amino acids. The trim removed 1 base at V and 6 bases at J, leaving 4 bases unmatched. The germline V gene encodes CDR1 WNHNN and CDR2 SYGVQD (reference sequence).

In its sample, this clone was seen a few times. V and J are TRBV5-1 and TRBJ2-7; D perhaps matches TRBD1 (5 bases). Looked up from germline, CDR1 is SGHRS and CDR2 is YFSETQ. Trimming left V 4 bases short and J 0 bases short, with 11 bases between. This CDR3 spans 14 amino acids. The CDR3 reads CASSIDSSSYEQYF. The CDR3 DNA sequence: TGCGCCAGCAGCATAGACAGTTCCTCCTACGAGCAGTACTTC.

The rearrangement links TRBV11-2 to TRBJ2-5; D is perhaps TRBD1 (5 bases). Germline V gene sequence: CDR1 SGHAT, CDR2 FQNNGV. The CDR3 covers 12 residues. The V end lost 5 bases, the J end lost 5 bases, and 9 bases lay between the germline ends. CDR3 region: CASSPRVETQYF. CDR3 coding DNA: TGTGCCAGCAGCCCCAGGGTGGAGACCCAGTACTTC.

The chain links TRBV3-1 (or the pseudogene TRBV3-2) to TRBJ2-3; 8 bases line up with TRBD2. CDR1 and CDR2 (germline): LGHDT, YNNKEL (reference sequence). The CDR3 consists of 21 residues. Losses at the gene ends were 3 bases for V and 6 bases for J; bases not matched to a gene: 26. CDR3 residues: CASSQVFRTSRTWGQEDTQYF. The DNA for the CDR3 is TGTGCCAGCAGCCAGGTCTTTAGGACTAGCAGAACATGGGGTCAAGAGGATACGCAGTATTTT.

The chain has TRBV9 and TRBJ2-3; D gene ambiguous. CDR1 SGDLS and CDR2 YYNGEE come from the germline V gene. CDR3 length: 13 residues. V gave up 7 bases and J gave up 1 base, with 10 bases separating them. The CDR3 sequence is CASGPRGTDTQYF. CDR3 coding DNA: TGTGCCAGCGGCCCCCGGGGCACAGATACGCAGTATTTT.

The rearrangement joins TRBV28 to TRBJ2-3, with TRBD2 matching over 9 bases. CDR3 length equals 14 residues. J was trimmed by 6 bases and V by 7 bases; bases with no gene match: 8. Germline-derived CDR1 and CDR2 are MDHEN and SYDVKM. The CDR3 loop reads CASNLSGRSDTQYF. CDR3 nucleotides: TGTGCCAGCAACCTTAGCGGGAGATCGGATACGCAGTATTTT.

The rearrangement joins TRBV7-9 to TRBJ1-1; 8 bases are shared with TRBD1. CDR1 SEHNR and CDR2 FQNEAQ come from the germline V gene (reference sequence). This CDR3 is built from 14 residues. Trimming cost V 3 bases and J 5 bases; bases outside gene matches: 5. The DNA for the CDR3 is TGTGCCAGCAGCTTTGGCAGGGGGCAGACTGAAGCTTTCTTT. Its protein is CASSFGRGQTEAFF.

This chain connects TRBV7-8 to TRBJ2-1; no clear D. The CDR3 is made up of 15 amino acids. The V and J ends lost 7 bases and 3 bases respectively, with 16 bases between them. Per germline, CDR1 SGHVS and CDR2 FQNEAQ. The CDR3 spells CASTPSAAFYNEQFF. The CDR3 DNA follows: TGTGCCAGCACCCCCTCCGCAGCGTTCTACAATGAGCAGTTCTTC.